Listed here are 12 T cell receptor beta chains from one sample, sequenced in a study of identical twins. TCRdb called the 5' RACE reads again in MiXCR, with one record for every CDR3 protein. The sample holds 700,000 or so distinct CDR3 sequences, less than 25% seen once. This sample was shared with a second study, whose subject was T cells expressing NK-cell markers.

The specimen was PBMCs. The origin of the receptors is a woman between 18 and 30 years old in good health.

This clonotype was detected only a few times. V is TRBV7-9 and J is TRBJ2-7; TRBD2 aligns across 12 bases. The CDR3 loop spans 17 amino acids. After removal of 5 bases from V and 0 bases from J, the junction contained 8 bases not matched to a gene. Per germline, CDR1 SEHNR and CDR2 FQNEAQ (reference sequence). The CDR3 loop reads CASSRSPSGGASYEQYF. DNA for the CDR3: TGTGCCAGCAGCCGCAGCCCTAGCGGGGGGGCCTCCTACGAGCAGTACTTC.

This clonotype has only a few counts. The rearrangement joins TRBV12-3 or TRBV12-4 to TRBJ2-1; 9 bases fit TRBD2. The V and J ends lost 7 bases and 8 bases, in that order; junction bases with no gene match: 9. The CDR3 runs 14 residues. CDR3 region: CASTSGVKRHEQFF. The CDR3 DNA reads as TGTGCCAGCACTAGCGGGGTTAAGAGACATGAGCAGTTCTTC.

The chain links TRBV5-1 to TRBJ2-1; D is perhaps TRBD2 (6 bases). Trimming removed 3 bases at V and 3 bases at J, with 22 bases between. Germline assignment: CDR1 SGHRS and CDR2 YFSETQ. The CDR3 consists of 18 residues. The CDR3 spells CASSSKARVVADYNEQFF. Here the CDR3 DNA reads TGCGCCAGCAGCTCAAAAGCCAGGGTGGTAGCGGACTACAATGAGCAGTTCTTC.

The chain has TRBV6-5 and TRBJ2-7; 9 bases are shared with TRBD2. The CDR3 consists of 16 residues. Germline V CDR1 and CDR2: MNHEY, SVGAGI. V shed 0 bases and J 3 bases; nucleotides not matched to a gene: 6. The CDR3 region is CASSYSRKAGGYEQYF. CDR3 DNA sequence: TGTGCCAGCAGTTACTCGAGAAAAGCGGGGGGCTACGAGCAGTACTTC.

This clonotype was found a few times. The chain uses TRBV29-1 and TRBJ2-3; D gene ambiguous. CDR1 is SQVTM and CDR2 is ANQGSEA in the germline V gene. Trimming stripped 5 bases from V and 5 bases from J, with 11 bases between. The CDR3 length is 12 residues. The CDR3 DNA sequence: TGCAGCGTTAATCCAGGAAAAGATACGCAGTATTTT. Translation: CSVNPGKDTQYF.

This chain uses TRBV29-1 with TRBJ2-7; possibly TRBD1 for D (6 bases). There are 11 residues in the CDR3. With 7 bases removed from V and 7 bases from J, the gap between germline ends came to 14 bases. Germline V gives CDR1 SQVTM, CDR2 ANQGSEA. CDR3: CSGRTGREQYF. Written as DNA, the CDR3 is TGCAGCGGCCGTACAGGGAGAGAGCAGTACTTC.

The chain carries TRBV30 and TRBJ1-1, with D possibly TRBD1 on 6 matching bases. CDR1 is GTSNPN and CDR2 is SVGIG in the germline V gene (reference sequence). This CDR3 contains 12 residues. V was pared by 1 base and J by 5 bases, with 8 bases between. CDR3 loop: CAWSGRGTEAFF. The CDR3 bases are TGTGCCTGGAGTGGCAGGGGAACTGAAGCTTTCTTT. The full variable domain, in which reference TRBV30 and TRBJ1-1 provide the parts outside the CDR3, is SQTIHQWPATLVQPVGSPLSLECTVEGTSNPNLYWYRQAAGRGLQLLFYSVGIGQISSEVPQNLSASRPQDRQFILSSKKLLLSDSGFYLCAWSGRGTEAFFGQGTRLTVV.

V usage is TRBV5-1 and J usage is TRBJ2-3; weak D call: TRBD1 (5 bases). The CDR3 has 14 amino acids. Between the trimmed V and J ends, which lost 4 bases and 3 bases, there was a span of 12 bases. Germline V gives CDR1 SGHRS, CDR2 YFSETQ. Here the CDR3 DNA reads TGCGCCAGCAGCACGCTGGGGCGAACAGATACGCAGTATTTT. This translates into CASSTLGRTDTQYF.

This clonotype was detected only a few times. The gene calls are TRBV6-1 and TRBJ2-5, with D hard to call. The CDR3 is 13 residues long. Trimming took off 8 bases at V and 5 bases at J, with 15 bases between the two ends. Germline CDR1 reads MNHNS; CDR2 reads SASEGT. The CDR3 sequence: CASRQRVLETQYF. The CDR3 region has the DNA TGTGCCAGCCGTCAGCGTGTGTTGGAGACCCAGTACTTC.

The gene calls are TRBV7-2 and TRBJ2-1; 9 bases are a match to TRBD2. The germline CDR1 and CDR2 sequences are SGHTA and FQGNSA. This CDR3 contains 15 residues. V shed 5 bases, J shed 5 bases, and the junction held 7 bases outside the gene matches. The CDR3 region is CASSPGLARHNEQFF. CDR3 DNA: TGTGCCAGCAGCCCTGGACTAGCGAGGCACAATGAGCAGTTCTTC.

This chain uses TRBV7-9 with TRBJ2-7; D unclear. The V gene's germline CDR1 is SEHNR and CDR2 FQNEAQ (reference sequence). This CDR3 has 14 residues. Trimming took off 3 bases at V and 2 bases at J, with 11 bases between the two ends. The CDR3 region is CASSLGRSAYEQYF. The DNA of the CDR3 is TGTGCCAGCAGCTTGGGCAGATCGGCCTACGAGCAGTACTTC.

This clonotype occurred a few times. V and J are TRBV29-1 and TRBJ2-7; D gene unclear. The V end lost 3 bases, the J end lost 11 bases, and 32 bases lay between the germline ends. Germline CDR1 SQVTM, CDR2 ANQGSEA. The CDR3 has 17 amino acids. CDR3 in DNA: TGCAGCGTTGAGGTCAGCCTTTTCTGCCTCCAAACCGAGAGTAAGTACTTC. This translates into CSVEVSLFCLQTESKYF.